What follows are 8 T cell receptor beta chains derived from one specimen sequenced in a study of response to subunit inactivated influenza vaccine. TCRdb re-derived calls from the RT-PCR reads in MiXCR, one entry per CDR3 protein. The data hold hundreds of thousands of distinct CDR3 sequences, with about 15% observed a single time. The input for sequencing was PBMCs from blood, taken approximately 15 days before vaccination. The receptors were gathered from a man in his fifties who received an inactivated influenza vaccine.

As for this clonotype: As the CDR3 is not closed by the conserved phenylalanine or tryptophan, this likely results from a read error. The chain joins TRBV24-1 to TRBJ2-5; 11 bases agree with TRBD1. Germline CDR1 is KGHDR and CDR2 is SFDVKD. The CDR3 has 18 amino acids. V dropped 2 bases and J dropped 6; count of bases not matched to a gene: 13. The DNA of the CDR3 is TGTGCCACCAGTGATTCGTGGCCCGGGACAGGGGGTTCAAAGACCCAGTACTCC. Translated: CATSDSWPGTGGSKTQYS.

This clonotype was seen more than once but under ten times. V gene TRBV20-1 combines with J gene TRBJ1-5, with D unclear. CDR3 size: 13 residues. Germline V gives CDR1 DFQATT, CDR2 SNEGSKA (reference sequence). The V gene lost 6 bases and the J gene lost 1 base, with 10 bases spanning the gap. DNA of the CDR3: TGCAGTGCGAAACCGTTAAGCAATCAGCCCCAGCATTTT. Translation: CSAKPLSNQPQHF.

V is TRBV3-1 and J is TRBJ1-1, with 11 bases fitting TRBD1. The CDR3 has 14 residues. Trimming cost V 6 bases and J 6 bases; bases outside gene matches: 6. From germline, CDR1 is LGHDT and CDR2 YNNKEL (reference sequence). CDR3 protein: CASRDRGRFAEAFF. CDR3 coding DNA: TGTGCCAGCAGGGACAGGGGGCGTTTCGCTGAAGCTTTCTTT. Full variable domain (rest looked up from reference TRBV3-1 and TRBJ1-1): DTAVSQTPKYLVTQMGNDKSIKCEQNLGHDTMYWYKQDSKKFLKIMFSYNNKELIINETVPNRFSPKSPDKAHLNLHINSLELGDSAVYFCASRDRGRFAEAFFGQGTRLTVV.

Here the CDR3 reads CASRELAGGFHEQYF. The CDR3 coding sequence is TGTGCCAGCAGAGAACTAGCGGGAGGATTCCACGAGCAGTACTTC. The chain is built from TRBV2 and TRBJ2-7; the match to TRBD2 covers 12 bases. Germline CDR1 and CDR2: SNHLY and FYNNEI. Unmatched junction bases numbered 8, after V lost 6 bases and J lost 5 bases. This CDR3 comprises 15 residues.

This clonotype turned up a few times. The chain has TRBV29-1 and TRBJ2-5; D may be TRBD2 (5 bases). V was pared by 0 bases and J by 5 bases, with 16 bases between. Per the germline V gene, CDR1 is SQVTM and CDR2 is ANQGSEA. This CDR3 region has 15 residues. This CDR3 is CSVEDLETAAETQYF. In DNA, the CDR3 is TGCAGCGTTGAAGATCTTGAAACAGCGGCGGAGACCCAGTACTTC.

CDR3 sequence reads: CSARVGDYEQYF. The CDR3 DNA is TGCAGTGCTAGAGTTGGGGACTACGAGCAGTACTTC. The chain recombines TRBV20-1 with TRBJ2-7; no firm D call. CDR1 and CDR2 from the germline V gene are DFQATT and SNEGSKA (reference sequence). This CDR3 region has 12 residues. V was cut by 1 base and J by 3 bases, with 7 bases left in between.

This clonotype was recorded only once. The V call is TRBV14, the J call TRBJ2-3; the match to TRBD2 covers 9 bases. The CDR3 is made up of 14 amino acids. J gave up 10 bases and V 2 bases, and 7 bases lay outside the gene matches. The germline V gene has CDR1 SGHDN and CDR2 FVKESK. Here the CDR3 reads CASSQNSGGTAQYF. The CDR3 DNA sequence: TGTGCCAGCAGCCAAAATAGCGGGGGAACGGCGCAGTATTTT.

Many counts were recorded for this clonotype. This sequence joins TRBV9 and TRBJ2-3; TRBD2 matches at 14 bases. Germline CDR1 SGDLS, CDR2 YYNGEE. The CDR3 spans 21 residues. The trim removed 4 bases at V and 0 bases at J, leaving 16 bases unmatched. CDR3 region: CASSPRWLGLAGGPSTDTQYF. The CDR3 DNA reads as TGTGCCAGCAGCCCTCGTTGGTTAGGACTAGCGGGGGGCCCTAGCACAGATACGCAGTATTTT.